This TCR beta chain was profiled in a study of blood T cell repertoires in COVID-19. Overall study: T cells, B-cell-depleted T cells, or PBMCs supplied cDNA or gDNA.

Clones were sequenced by immunoSEQ multiplex PCR, and TCRdb holds only the in-frame ones, with some missing. The profile covers about 60,000 clones, with just over 85% appearing a single time and 4.7% taken by the ten largest. The CDR3 contains 16 residues. The ends lost 5 bases at V and 4 bases at J; junction bases unmatched: 11. Germline V gene lookup returns CDR1 MNHEY and CDR2 SVGEGT. The sequenced sample was peripheral blood. The V and J genes are TRBV6-2 or TRBV6-3 and TRBJ2-5, with 9 bases fitting TRBD2. This clonotype was sampled from a human donor in a cohort sampled during active COVID-19. The CDR3 region has the DNA TGTGCCAGCAGTCACGGGTTAGCGGGAGTGGCAGAGACCCAGTACTTC. Its translation is CASSHGLAGVAETQYF.